This T cell receptor (beta chain) emerged from a study of T-cell reconstitution after alpha-beta-depleted transplantation in children. CDR1 SGHRS and CDR2 YFSETQ come from the germline V gene. With V trimmed by 4 bases and J by 0 bases, 7 bases remained unmatched. The length of the CDR3 is 15 residues. The authors prepared the TCRbeta library with unique molecular identifiers. TCRdb processed the PCR reads anew with MiXCR; each CDR3 protein has one entry. The repertoire holds around 960,000 distinct CDR3 sequences, with under 30% as singletons. The clonotype comes from a boy under two years old who had a stem cell transplant for SCID, so the T cells may come from the graft donor. Sequences were derived from PBMCs, mostly from graft donor cells, sampled 360 days after TCRalphabeta/CD19-depleted stem cell transplant. This sequence joins TRBV5-1 and TRBJ2-7, with 7 bases aligning to TRBD2. The CDR3 loop is CASSRRGTDSYEQYF. The DNA for the CDR3 is TGCGCCAGCAGCCGGCGGGGGACCGACTCCTACGAGCAGTACTTC.